The clone carrying this T cell receptor (beta chain) was recorded at least ten times. The sample originates from a study of blood T cell repertoires in COVID-19. In the authors' methods: It was from reference gene primer amplification that nucleated cell counts were estimated. Here immunoSEQ multiplex PCR was the method, and the copy in TCRdb shows in-frame clones only, minus some. V, J and clone size are those of that table, while D and trimming were read from the DNA. The sample lists roughly 25,000 clones; around 85% were seen once. The length of the CDR3 is 13 residues. Trimming shortened V by 8 bases and J by 5 bases, and 15 bases separated the two germline ends. Per the germline V gene, CDR1 is MNHEY and CDR2 is SVGAGI.

Sequenced material: peripheral blood. The chain joins TRBV6-5 to TRBJ1-2; TRBD1 is a possible D gene (5 bases). The sequence derives from a woman aged 80 or over with acute or convalescent COVID-19. CDR3 sequence (DNA): TGTGCCAGCCGGGACTCCCGGGTGTATGGCTACACCTTC. Its translation: CASRDSRVYGYTF.